This TCR beta chain emerged from a study of vaccination and CD4 T cells after COVID-19. Across the study: Post-COVID draws followed diagnosis by a median about 100 days (range 35 to 161).

Sequenced with the Oncomine TCR Beta short-read assay was DNA taken from cultured CD4+ T cells. TCRdb redid the calling of the PCR reads with MiXCR, one entry per CDR3 protein. The sample carries over 15,000 distinct CDR3 sequences, around two fifths recorded once. With regard to this clonotype: The antigen is undetermined.

Trimming took off 4 bases at V and 4 bases at J, with 9 bases between the two ends. Per the germline V gene, CDR1 is MDHEN and CDR2 is SYDVKM. This CDR3 region has 13 residues. Documented treatment: approximately 9-day PBMC culture with coronavirus spike peptide pools or control peptides (ViraFEST assay). This rearrangement joins TRBV28 to TRBJ2-3, with D possibly being TRBD2 (5 bases). The starting material was CD4+ T cells from blood, cultured in vitro, obtained after SARS-CoV-2 vaccination. The receptor was derived from a human donor who had recovered from COVID-19. The CDR3 DNA is TGTGCCAGCAGTTCTTCTAGCCCAGATACGCAGTATTTT. This encodes CASSSSSPDTQYF.